The 15 T cell receptor beta chains given below trace back to one sample, sequenced in a study of T cells after yellow fever vaccination (dated by TCRdb to between 2017 and 2020). The library came from 5' RACE. Instrument used: Illumina NovaSeq 6000. The public reads were run again by TCRdb, first through fastp at Q25 and then through MiXCR, and only productive beta chains were kept. Rows are unified per CDR3 protein, each entry keeping the most common DNA and genes. Here the sample has hundreds of thousands of distinct CDR3 sequences; around 19% occur a single time. The top ten constitute 15% to 20% of the sample. The treatment or condition label of this sample denotes: live attenuated yellow fever vaccine strain. The material was PBMCs, obtained before the yellow fever booster vaccination. Source of these receptors: a man between 18 and 29 years old who received the YFV17D yellow fever vaccine.

The chain uses TRBV10-3 and TRBJ1-3; D gene ambiguous. Trimming took off 2 bases at V and 7 bases at J, with 9 bases between the two ends. The CDR3 length is 13 residues. The germline CDR1 and CDR2 sequences are ENHRY and SYGVKD. The CDR3: CAISERVKNTIYF. CDR3 sequence (DNA): TGTGCCATCAGTGAGAGAGTGAAGAACACCATATATTTT.

The chain has TRBV18 and TRBJ2-7, with 9 bases matching TRBD1. The germline gives CDR1 KGHSH, CDR2 LQKENI. Losses at the gene ends were 2 bases for V and 6 bases for J; bases not matched to a gene: 8. The CDR3 sequence is 15 residues long. The DNA of the CDR3 is TGTGCCAGCTCACCAATGGACAGGGGCAATGCCGAGCAGTACGTC. Amino acids: CASSPMDRGNAEQYV.

This clonotype was seen more than once but under ten times. This chain connects TRBV7-2 to TRBJ2-5, with 8 bases identical to TRBD2. Germline V gene sequence: CDR1 SGHTA, CDR2 FQGNSA. The CDR3 contains 16 residues. V was pared by 2 bases and J by 1 base, with 6 bases of the junction left unmatched. The chain's CDR3 is CASSLFSGESQETQYF. In nucleotides, the CDR3 is TGTGCCAGCAGCTTATTTAGCGGGGAGAGCCAAGAGACCCAGTACTTC.

The V call is TRBV7-6, the J call TRBJ2-7; TRBD1 agrees at 10 bases. The CDR3 loop spans 15 amino acids. V was clipped by 3 bases and J by 2 bases; unmatched bases: 4. CDR1 is SGHVS and CDR2 is FNYEAQ in the germline V gene. CDR3 nucleotides: TGTGCCAGCAGCTTGGACAGGGGGGCCGCCTACGAGCAGTACTTC. Translation: CASSLDRGAAYEQYF.

The V call is TRBV20-1, the J call TRBJ1-6; 7 bases fit TRBD1. The length of the CDR3 is 13 residues. Germline CDR1 DFQATT, CDR2 SNEGSKA (reference sequence). J gave up 5 bases and V 3 bases, and 1 base lay outside the gene matches. The CDR3 DNA reads TGCAGTGCTAGGGGACAGAATAATTCACCCCTCCACTTT. Encoded protein: CSARGQNNSPLHF.

The chain links TRBV4-1 to TRBJ2-1, with 13 bases lining up with TRBD2. The CDR3 runs to 16 residues. The germline gives CDR1 MGHRA, CDR2 YSYEKL. J gave up 9 bases and V 4 bases, and 9 bases lay outside the gene matches. CDR3 DNA sequence: TGCGCCAGCAGCCTACTAGCGGGGGGGCCCAAGGCTGAGCAGTTCTTC. Its translation: CASSLLAGGPKAEQFF.

This clonotype was seen more than once but under ten times. The chain links TRBV7-3 to TRBJ1-1; D is unresolved. Germline CDR1 and CDR2: SGHTA and FQGTGA. The CDR3 consists of 14 residues. The V and J ends lost 5 bases and 1 base respectively, with 11 bases between them. The CDR3: CASSPPGPNTEAFF. The CDR3, as DNA: TGTGCCAGCAGCCCCCCGGGCCCGAACACTGAAGCTTTCTTT.

This clonotype was counted between two and nine times. The chain couples TRBV7-2 to TRBJ2-5, with a tentative D call TRBD2 (6 bases). The V end lost 6 bases, the J end lost 4 bases, and 12 bases lay between the germline ends. Germline CDR1 SGHTA, CDR2 FQGNSA. This CDR3 comprises 13 residues. This CDR3 is CASSWSGLETQYF. The CDR3 region has the DNA TGTGCCAGCAGTTGGAGCGGGTTAGAGACCCAGTACTTC.

The chain carries TRBV12-3 or TRBV12-4 and TRBJ2-7, with no clear D. The CDR3 runs to 13 residues. V dropped 7 bases and J dropped 3 bases, with 13 bases sitting between them. Here the CDR3 DNA reads TGTGCCAGCACCCCCCCGAGGAACTACGAGCAGTACGTC. Its protein is CASTPPRNYEQYV.

This clonotype turned up a few times. The chain carries TRBV5-8 and TRBJ1-1; D not certain. CDR1 and CDR2 (germline): SGHTS, YDEGEE. Trimming stripped 6 bases from V and 3 bases from J, with 21 bases between. This CDR3 contains 16 residues. The CDR3 DNA reads TGTGCCAGCACCCATCTGTGGAGGCGGTCGGACACTGAAGCTTTCTTT. Its translation is CASTHLWRRSDTEAFF.

The chain joins TRBV4-2 to TRBJ1-3; maybe TRBD1 (5 bases). Deletions cut 8 bases from V and 4 bases from J, with 15 bases between. CDR3 length equals 14 residues. Per the germline V gene, CDR1 is LGHNA and CDR2 is YNFKEQ. CDR3 coding DNA: TGTGCCAGCCGGACATCCCAGGAGGGAAACACCATATATTTT. Protein: CASRTSQEGNTIYF.

This clonotype was seen a few times. The rearrangement uses TRBV20-1 and TRBJ1-2; tentative D call: TRBD1 (5 bases). Deletions cut 5 bases from V and 4 bases from J, with 14 bases between. The CDR3 is 13 residues long. Germline values: CDR1 DFQATT, CDR2 SNEGSKA (reference sequence). The CDR3 coding sequence is TGCAGTGCTCGAGTGGGGCGCGGCTATGGCTACACCTTC. Its translation is CSARVGRGYGYTF.

This clonotype was seen more than once but under ten times. The chain is built from TRBV9 and TRBJ1-5; TRBD1 might be the D (5 bases). The CDR3 has 15 residues. V was shortened by 0 bases and J by 6 bases, with 13 bases between the two germline ends. CDR1 SGDLS and CDR2 YYNGEE come from the germline V gene. The CDR3 nucleotides read TGTGCCAGCAGCGTAGAAGGGGATGAGGTTCAGCCCCAGCATTTT. This codes for CASSVEGDEVQPQHF.

This clonotype was observed a few times. This sequence joins TRBV5-1 and TRBJ2-1; D might be TRBD1 or TRBD2, each matching 6 bases. Trimming took 0 bases from V and 2 from J, leaving 12 bases between them. The CDR3 runs to 16 residues. The germline CDR1 and CDR2 sequences are SGHRS and YFSETQ. The CDR3 loop is CASSLVPGAAYNEQFF. Written as DNA, the CDR3 is TGCGCCAGCAGCTTGGTTCCGGGGGCCGCCTACAATGAGCAGTTCTTC. Supplemented by reference TRBV5-1 and TRBJ2-1, the full variable domain reads KAGVTQTPRYLIKTRGQQVTLSCSPISGHRSVSWYQQTPGQGLQFLFEYFSETQRNKGNFPGRFSGRQFSNSRSEMNVSTLELGDSALYLCASSLVPGAAYNEQFFGPGTRLTVL.

The chain employs TRBV12-3 or TRBV12-4 and TRBJ2-7; D is unclear. The V end was cut by 4 bases, the J end by 7 bases, with 8 bases between. There are 11 residues in the CDR3. The CDR3 DNA reads as TGTGCCAGCAGTTCCGGGCAAGAGCAGTACGTC. It translates to CASSSGQEQYV.